This passage covers 6 T cell receptor beta chains from one sample sequenced in a study of cytomegalovirus exposure and HLA in healthy donors. Profiled with immunoSEQ multiplex PCR; TCRdb holds only in-frame clones, not every one. The data contain approximately 120,000 clones, 89% of them singletons. The sample consisted of PBMCs. These receptor sequences come from a woman aged 18 to 35 in good health and CMV-seronegative.

The chain joins TRBV6-4 to TRBJ2-2, with TRBD2 matching over 12 bases. CDR3 length equals 17 residues. Unmatched junction bases numbered 5, after V lost 0 bases and J lost 6 bases. Looked up from germline, CDR1 is MRHNA and CDR2 is SNTAGT. CDR3 sequence reads: CASSDSRLAGGPGELFF. In nucleotides, the CDR3 is TGTGCCAGCAGTGACTCGAGGCTAGCGGGAGGGCCCGGGGAGCTGTTTTTT.

The CDR3 bases are TGTGCCAGCAGCGTAGGTCGAGCGGGGGGGGCAGATACGCAGTATTTT. As protein: CASSVGRAGGADTQYF. The V call is TRBV9, the J call TRBJ2-3, with 10 bases identical to TRBD2. Trimming removed 0 bases from V and 4 bases from J; junction bases left unmatched: 5. CDR3 length: 16 residues. CDR1 and CDR2 from the germline V gene are SGDLS and YYNGEE.

V gene TRBV27 combines with J gene TRBJ1-5; a weak D match, TRBD1 (6 bases). V lost 6 bases, J lost 12 bases, and 15 bases lay in between. Germline values: CDR1 MNHEY, CDR2 SMNVEV (reference sequence). The CDR3 extends over 12 amino acids. CDR3 sequence: CASRTSTGYQHF. The CDR3 DNA reads as TGTGCCAGCAGAACCTCTACAGGGTACCAGCATTTT.

The rearrangement joins TRBV28 to TRBJ2-3; 12 bases fit TRBD1. The CDR3 contains 16 residues. The germline CDR1 and CDR2 sequences are MDHEN and SYDVKM. The junction had 8 bases not matched to a gene; V was cut back by 5 bases and J by 5 bases. CDR3 sequence: CASSLPGTGGRDTQYF. The DNA of the CDR3 is TGTGCCAGCAGTCTTCCCGGGACAGGGGGCAGAGATACGCAGTATTTT.

This rearrangement joins TRBV6-5 to TRBJ2-7, with TRBD1 matching over 9 bases. This CDR3 has 13 residues. Germline CDR1 and CDR2: MNHEY and SVGAGI. The V and J ends lost 5 bases and 5 bases, in that order; junction bases with no gene match: 4. CDR3 region: CASSPWTGDEQYF. The CDR3 DNA reads TGTGCCAGCAGTCCTTGGACAGGGGACGAGCAGTACTTC.

V is TRBV30 and J is TRBJ2-3; 8 bases fit TRBD2. Losses at the gene ends were 5 bases for V and 2 bases for J; bases not matched to a gene: 6. Looked up from germline, CDR1 is GTSNPN and CDR2 is SVGIG (reference sequence). The CDR3 is 14 residues long. The CDR3 is CAWLKRGLTDTQYF. The CDR3 DNA is TGTGCCTGGCTAAAGCGGGGGCTCACAGATACGCAGTATTTT.